A selection of T cell receptor beta chains follows, all from one sample in a study of blood T cell repertoires in COVID-19. Here immunoSEQ multiplex PCR was the method, and the copy in TCRdb shows in-frame clones only, minus some. This sample has approximately 330,000 clones, with roughly 89% found just once. The specimen sequenced was peripheral blood. These receptors came from a woman aged 40 to 50 with COVID-19, enrolled during active disease. Both conserved end residues are part of each CDR3.

TRBV7-3	TRBJ2-1	CASSSWDRGNEQFF
TRBV7-2	TRBJ1-3	CASKGILSGNTIYF
TRBV5-6	TRBJ1-4	CASSLSTDHNEKLFF
TRBV21-1	TRBJ1-3	CAGAYGSSGNTIYF
TRBV5-8	TRBJ1-2	CASSSYSGTVYGYTF
TRBV2	TRBJ2-3	CASTLGRSGTDTQYF
TRBV4-1	TRBJ2-7	CASSQPELGEGEQYF
TRBV27	TRBJ2-1	CASSPRDSTMRQFF
TRBV5-1	TRBJ2-7	CASSPGGVQGAYEQYF
TRBV6-5	TRBJ1-1	CASSYSGTPEAFF
TRBV2	TRBJ1-2	CASSEAGQPGF
TRBV6-6	TRBJ1-5	CASALVGNQPQHF
TRBV2	TRBJ1-6	CASIPPGQTYNSPLHF
TRBV2	TRBJ1-5	CASSAGTGGYQPQHF
TRBV2	TRBJ1-2	CASTVRAIHGYTF
TRBV3-1/TRBV3-2	TRBJ1-5	CASSGDRAQPQHF
TRBV24-1	TRBJ1-5	CATSGGQGIPHQPQHF
TRBV19	TRBJ1-6	CASSPGARNSPLHF
TRBV18	TRBJ2-5	CASSPPAGRRETQYF
TRBV13	TRBJ1-1	CASSLGRGATEAFF
TRBV2	TRBJ1-1	CASSKHPRGTEAFF
TRBV5-4	TRBJ1-6	CASSFRDYNSPLHF
TRBV18	TRBJ2-3	CASSPPSSGRETDTQYF
TRBV5-1	TRBJ2-3	CASSLASGTDTQYF
TRBV14	TRBJ2-5	CASSQATFQETQYF
TRBV20-1	TRBJ2-5	CSASPRGRALGETQYF
TRBV6-5	TRBJ1-2	CASSPDRIYGYTF
TRBV3-1/TRBV3-2	TRBJ1-1	CASSLFDINTEAFF
TRBV3-1/TRBV3-2	TRBJ1-2	CASSRTGSNYGYTF
TRBV7-9	TRBJ2-1	CASSPRTGAGEQFF
TRBV6-1	TRBJ2-7	CASSEGSYSEQYF
TRBV19	TRBJ1-4	CASSIGGANEKLFF
TRBV13	TRBJ1-2	CASSLTGGANYGYTF
TRBV10-3	TRBJ2-2	CAIRDRTHTGELFF
TRBV4-3	TRBJ1-2	CASSHGTGGYGYGYTF
TRBV19	TRBJ1-1	CASRPGQGARYAEAFF
TRBV6-6	TRBJ1-1	CASSLETGGDEAFF